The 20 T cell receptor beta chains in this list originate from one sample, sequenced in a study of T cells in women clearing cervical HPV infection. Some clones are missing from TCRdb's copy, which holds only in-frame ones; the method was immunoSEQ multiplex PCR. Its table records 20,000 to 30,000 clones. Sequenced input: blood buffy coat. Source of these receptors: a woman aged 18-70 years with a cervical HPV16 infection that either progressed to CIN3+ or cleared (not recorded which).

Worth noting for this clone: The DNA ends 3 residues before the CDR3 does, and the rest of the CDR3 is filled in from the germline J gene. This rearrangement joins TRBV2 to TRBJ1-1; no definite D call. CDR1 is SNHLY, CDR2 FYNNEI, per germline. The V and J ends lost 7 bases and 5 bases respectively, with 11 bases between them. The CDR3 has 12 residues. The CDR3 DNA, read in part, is TGTGCCAGCATGATAGGGCCTACTGAA. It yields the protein CASMIGPTE. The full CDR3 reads CASMIGPTEAFF.

The sequenced part of the CDR3 DNA is TGTGCCATCAGGGGGCCCTTGCCGGGTAACTATGGC. It is translated as CAIRGPLPGNYG. The complete CDR3 reads CAIRGPLPGNYGYTF. The chain recombines TRBV10-3 with TRBJ1-2; a possible D gene is TRBD1 (5 bases). The sequence runs out 3 residues before the end of the CDR3; the remainder is reconstructed from the germline J gene. The CDR3 loop spans 15 amino acids. Trimming shortened V by 6 bases and J by 1 base, and 15 bases separated the two germline ends. In germline, CDR1 is ENHRY, CDR2 SYGVKD.

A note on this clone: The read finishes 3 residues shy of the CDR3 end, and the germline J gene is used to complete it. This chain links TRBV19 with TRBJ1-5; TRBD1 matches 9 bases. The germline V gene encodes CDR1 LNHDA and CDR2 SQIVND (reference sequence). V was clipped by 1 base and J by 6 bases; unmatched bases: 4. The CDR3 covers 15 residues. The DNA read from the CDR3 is TGTGCCAGTAGTATAGGGACAGGGGAAGGTCAGCCC. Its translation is CASSIGTGEGQP. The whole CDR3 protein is CASSIGTGEGQPQHF.

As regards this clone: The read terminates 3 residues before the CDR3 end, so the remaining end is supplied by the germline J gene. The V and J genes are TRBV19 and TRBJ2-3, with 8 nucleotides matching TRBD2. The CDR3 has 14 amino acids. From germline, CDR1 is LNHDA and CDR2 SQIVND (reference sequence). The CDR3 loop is CASSIGPAGETQYF. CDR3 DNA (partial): TGTGCCAGTAGTATAGGTCCAGCGGGAGAGACG.

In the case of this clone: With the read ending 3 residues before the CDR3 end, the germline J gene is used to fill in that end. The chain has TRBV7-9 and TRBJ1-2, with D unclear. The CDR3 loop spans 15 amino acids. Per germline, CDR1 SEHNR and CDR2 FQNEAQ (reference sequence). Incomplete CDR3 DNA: TGTGCCAGCAGCTTAGCGCTAGGACTTACCAATGAC. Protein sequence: CASSLALGLTND. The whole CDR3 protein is CASSLALGLTNDYTF.

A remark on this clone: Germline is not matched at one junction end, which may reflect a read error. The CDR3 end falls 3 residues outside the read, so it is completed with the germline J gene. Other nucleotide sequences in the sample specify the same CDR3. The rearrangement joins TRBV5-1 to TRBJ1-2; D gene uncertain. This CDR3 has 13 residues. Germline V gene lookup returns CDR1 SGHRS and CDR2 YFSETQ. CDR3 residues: CASSLDTNYGYTF. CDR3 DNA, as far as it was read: TGCGCCAGCAGCTTGGACACAAACTATGGT.

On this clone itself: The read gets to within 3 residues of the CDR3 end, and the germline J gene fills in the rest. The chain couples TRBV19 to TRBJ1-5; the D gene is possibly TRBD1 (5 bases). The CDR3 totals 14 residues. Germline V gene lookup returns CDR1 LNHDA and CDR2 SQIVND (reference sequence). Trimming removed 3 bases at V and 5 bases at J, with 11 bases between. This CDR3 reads CASSILGGDQPQHF. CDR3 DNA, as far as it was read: TGTGCCAGTAGTATTCTGGGAGGGGATCAGCCC.

CDR3 loop: CASSPGGETFYGYTF. The sequenced part of the CDR3 DNA is TGTGCCAGCTCACCGGGCGGGGAAACTTTCTATGGC. J is TRBJ1-2 and V is TRBV18, with D unresolved. The CDR3 is cut off 3 residues early in the read; its end comes from the germline J gene. The V gene's germline CDR1 is KGHSH and CDR2 LQKENI. The length of the CDR3 is 15 residues. V shed 3 bases and J shed 4 bases, with 15 bases lying between them.

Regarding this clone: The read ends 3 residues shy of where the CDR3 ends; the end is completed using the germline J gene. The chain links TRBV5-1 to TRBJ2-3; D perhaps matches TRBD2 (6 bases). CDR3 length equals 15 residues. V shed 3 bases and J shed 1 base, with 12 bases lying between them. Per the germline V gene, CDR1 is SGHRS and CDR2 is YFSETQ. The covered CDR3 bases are TGCGCCAGCAGCTCCGGGACTTCGGGCACAGATACG. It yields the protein CASSSGTSGTDT. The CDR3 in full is CASSSGTSGTDTQYF.

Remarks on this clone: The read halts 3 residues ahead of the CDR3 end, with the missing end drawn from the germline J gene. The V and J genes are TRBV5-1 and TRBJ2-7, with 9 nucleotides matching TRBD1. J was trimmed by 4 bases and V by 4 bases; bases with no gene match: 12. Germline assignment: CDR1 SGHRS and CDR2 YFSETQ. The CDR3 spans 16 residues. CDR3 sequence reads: CASSPTTDRGFYEQYF. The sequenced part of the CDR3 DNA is TGCGCCAGCAGCCCTACTACAGACAGGGGGTTTTACGAG. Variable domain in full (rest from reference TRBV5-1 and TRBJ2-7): KAGVTQTPRYLIKTRGQQVTLSCSPISGHRSVSWYQQTPGQGLQFLFEYFSETQRNKGNFPGRFSGRQFSNSRSEMNVSTLELGDSALYLCASSPTTDRGFYEQYFGPGTRLTVT.

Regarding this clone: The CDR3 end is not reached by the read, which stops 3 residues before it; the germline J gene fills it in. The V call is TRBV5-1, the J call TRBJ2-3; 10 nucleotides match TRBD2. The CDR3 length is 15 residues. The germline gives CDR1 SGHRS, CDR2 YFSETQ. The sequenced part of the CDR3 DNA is TGCGCCAGCAGCTTTACTAGCGGGATAGGCCAGACG. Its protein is CASSFTSGIGQT. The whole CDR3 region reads CASSFTSGIGQTQYF. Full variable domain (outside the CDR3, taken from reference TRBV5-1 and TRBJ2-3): KAGVTQTPRYLIKTRGQQVTLSCSPISGHRSVSWYQQTPGQGLQFLFEYFSETQRNKGNFPGRFSGRQFSNSRSEMNVSTLELGDSALYLCASSFTSGIGQTQYFGPGTRLTVL.

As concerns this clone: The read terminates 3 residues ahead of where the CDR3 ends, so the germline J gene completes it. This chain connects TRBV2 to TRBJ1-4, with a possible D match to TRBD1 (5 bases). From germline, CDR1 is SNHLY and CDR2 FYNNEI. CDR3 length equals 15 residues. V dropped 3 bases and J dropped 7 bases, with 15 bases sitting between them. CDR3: CASSDERGVGEKLFF. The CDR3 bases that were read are TGTGCCAGCAGTGACGAAAGGGGCGTTGGTGAAAAA.

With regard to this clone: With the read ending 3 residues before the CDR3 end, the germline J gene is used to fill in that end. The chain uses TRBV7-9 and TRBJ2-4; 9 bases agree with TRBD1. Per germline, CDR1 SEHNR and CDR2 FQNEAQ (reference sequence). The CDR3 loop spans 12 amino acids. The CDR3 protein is CASGQGNYGQYF. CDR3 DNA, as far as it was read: TGTGCCAGCGGACAGGGGAACTATGGT. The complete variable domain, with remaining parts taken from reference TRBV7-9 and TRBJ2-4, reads DTGVSQNPRHKITKRGQNVTFRCDPISEHNRLYWYRQTLGQGPEFLTYFQNEAQLEKSRLLSDRFSAERPKGSFSTLEIQRTEQGDSAMYLCASGQGNYGQYFGAGTRLSVL.

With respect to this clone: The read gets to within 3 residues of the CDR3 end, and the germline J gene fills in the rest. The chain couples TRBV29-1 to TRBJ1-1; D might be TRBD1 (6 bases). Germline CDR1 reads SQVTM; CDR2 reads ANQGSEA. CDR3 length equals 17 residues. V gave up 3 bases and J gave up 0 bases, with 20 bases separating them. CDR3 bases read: TGCAGCGTTGACCAGGGGCGACTGTCCCAGCTGAACACTGAA. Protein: CSVDQGRLSQLNTE. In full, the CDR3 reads CSVDQGRLSQLNTEAFF.

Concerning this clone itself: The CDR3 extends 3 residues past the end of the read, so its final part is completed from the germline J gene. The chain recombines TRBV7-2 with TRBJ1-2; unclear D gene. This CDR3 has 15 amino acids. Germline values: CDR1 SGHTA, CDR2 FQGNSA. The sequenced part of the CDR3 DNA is TGTGCCAGCGGACCTGGACTAGCGGGTAGTAATGAC. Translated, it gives CASGPGLAGSND. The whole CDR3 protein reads CASGPGLAGSNDYTF.

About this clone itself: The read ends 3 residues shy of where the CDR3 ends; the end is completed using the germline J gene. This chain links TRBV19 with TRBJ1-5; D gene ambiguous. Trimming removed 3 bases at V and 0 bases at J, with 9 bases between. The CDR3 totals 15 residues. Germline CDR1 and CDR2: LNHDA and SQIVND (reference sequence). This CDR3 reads CASSISGYSNQPQHF. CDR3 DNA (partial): TGTGCCAGTAGTATCTCAGGATATAGCAATCAGCCC.

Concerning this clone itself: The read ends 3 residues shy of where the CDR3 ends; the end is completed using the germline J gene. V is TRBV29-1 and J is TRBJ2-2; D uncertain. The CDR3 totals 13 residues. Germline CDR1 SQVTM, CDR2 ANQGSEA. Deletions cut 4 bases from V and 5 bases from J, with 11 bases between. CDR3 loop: CSVAPTQTGELFF. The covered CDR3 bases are TGCAGCGTTGCCCCTACGCAAACCGGGGAG.

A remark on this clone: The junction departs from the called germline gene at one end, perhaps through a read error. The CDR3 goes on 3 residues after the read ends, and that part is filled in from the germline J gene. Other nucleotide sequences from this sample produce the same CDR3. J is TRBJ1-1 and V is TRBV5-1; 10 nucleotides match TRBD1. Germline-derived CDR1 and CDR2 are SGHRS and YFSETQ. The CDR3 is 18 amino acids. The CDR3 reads CASSSFPDRGLIGTEAFF. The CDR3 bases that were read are TGCGCCAGCAGCTCATTCCCGGACAGGGGGTTGATTGGCACTGAG.

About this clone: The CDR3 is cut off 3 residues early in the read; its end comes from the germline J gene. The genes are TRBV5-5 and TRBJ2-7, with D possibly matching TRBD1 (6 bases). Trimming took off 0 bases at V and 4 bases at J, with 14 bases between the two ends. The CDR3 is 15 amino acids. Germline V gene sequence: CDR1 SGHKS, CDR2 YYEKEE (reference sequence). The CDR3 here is CASSLDGAGVYEQYF. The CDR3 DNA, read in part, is TGTGCCAGCAGCTTGGACGGGGCAGGGGTGTACGAG.

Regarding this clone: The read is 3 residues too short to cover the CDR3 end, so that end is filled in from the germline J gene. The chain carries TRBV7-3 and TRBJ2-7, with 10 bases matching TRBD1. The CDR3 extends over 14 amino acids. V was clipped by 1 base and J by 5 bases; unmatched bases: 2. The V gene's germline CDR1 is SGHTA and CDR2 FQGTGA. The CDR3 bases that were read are TGTGCCAGCAGCTTAAAGGGACAGGGGAACGAG. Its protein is CASSLKGQGNE. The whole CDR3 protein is CASSLKGQGNEQYF.